This T cell receptor (beta chain) was captured in a study of T cell changes during pregnancy in multiple sclerosis. Only in-frame clones appear in the TCRdb table, and some are missing; sequencing was by immunoSEQ multiplex PCR. Among 40,000 to 55,000 clones, about 92% were seen once, and the ten largest hold approximately 0.4%. Per germline, CDR1 SGHAT and CDR2 FQDESV (reference sequence). The CDR3 is made up of 14 amino acids. The junction had 8 bases not matched to a gene; V was cut back by 5 bases and J by 8 bases. The sequence was collected from a female donor with multiple sclerosis, enrolled in a pregnancy study. This specimen consisted of CD4+ T cells from peripheral blood mononuclear cells, obtained before pregnancy. The chain combines TRBV11-1 with TRBJ2-2; 7 bases are shared with TRBD2. CDR3 nucleotides: TGTGCCAGCAGCGGGGGGGAACCCGAGGGGGAGCTGTTTTTT. Translated: CASSGGEPEGELFF. The complete variable domain, with remaining parts taken from reference TRBV11-1 and TRBJ2-2, reads EAEVAQSPRYKITEKSQAVAFWCDPISGHATLYWYRQILGQGPELLVQFQDESVVDDSQLPKDRFSAERLKGVDSTLKIQPAELGDSAMYLCASSGGEPEGELFFGEGSRLTVL.